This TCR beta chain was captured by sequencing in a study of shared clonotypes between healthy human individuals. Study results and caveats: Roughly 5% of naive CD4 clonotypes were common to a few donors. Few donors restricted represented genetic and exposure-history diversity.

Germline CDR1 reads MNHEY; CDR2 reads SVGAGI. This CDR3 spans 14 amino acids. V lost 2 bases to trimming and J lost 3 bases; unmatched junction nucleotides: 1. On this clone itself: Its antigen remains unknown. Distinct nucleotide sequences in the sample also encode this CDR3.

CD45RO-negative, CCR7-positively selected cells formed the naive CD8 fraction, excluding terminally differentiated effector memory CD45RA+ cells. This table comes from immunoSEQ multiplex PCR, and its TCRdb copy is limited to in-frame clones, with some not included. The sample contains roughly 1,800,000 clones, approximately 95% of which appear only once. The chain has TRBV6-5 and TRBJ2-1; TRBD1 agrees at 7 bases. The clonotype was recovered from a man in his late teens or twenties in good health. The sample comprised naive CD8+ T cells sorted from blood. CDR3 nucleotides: TGTGCCAGCAGTTACCGGGACAGCTACAATGAGCAGTTCTTC. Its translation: CASSYRDSYNEQFF.